This is a list of T cell receptor beta chains from one sample in a study of T cells in Graves' hyperthyroidism and ophthalmopathy. TCRdb independently ran MiXCR on the multiplex PCR reads; one entry per CDR3 protein. This sample has 310,000 or so distinct CDR3 sequences, with 15% to 20% found just once. The source material was blood. These receptors all stem from an older woman with Graves' ophthalmopathy. CDR3s include the opening cysteine and the closing phenylalanine or tryptophan. D genes are given only for firm matches. Expanded clones get a size class; other rows say once, few or many, or leave the size out.

v_call	clone_size	d_call	j_call	cdr3_length	cdr3_aa	cdr3_nt
TRBV7-2	-	-	TRBJ2-7	16	CASSLGGAGLSYEQYF	TGTGCCAGCAGCTTGGGGGGGGCGGGCCTCTCCTACGAGCAGTACTTC
TRBV20-1	many	-	TRBJ2-1	14	CSARTWEGDNEQFF	TGCAGTGCTAGGACCTGGGAAGGAGACAATGAGCAGTTCTTC
TRBV7-9	few	TRBD1	TRBJ2-7	15	CASSQGQGRGYEQYF	TGTGCCAGCAGCCAAGGACAGGGAAGGGGCTACGAGCAGTACTTC
TRBV7-2	few	-	TRBJ1-2	15	CASSLAGVAAGGYTF	TGTGCCAGCAGCTTAGCCGGGGTCGCAGCAGGGGGCTACACCTTC
TRBV7-9	once	-	TRBJ2-1	15	CASSLFGPGANEQFF	TGTGCCAGCAGCTTATTTGGACCGGGGGCGAATGAGCAGTTCTTC
TRBV7-9	-	-	TRBJ2-7	15	CASSIHDNRVHEQYF	TGTGCCAGCAGCATTCATGATAACAGGGTCCACGAGCAGTACTTC
TRBV7-2	many	-	TRBJ2-3	12	CASSATGSAQYF	TGTGCCAGCAGCGCCACAGGGTCCGCGCAGTATTTT
TRBV28	many	-	TRBJ2-7	13	CASSLGPYGEQYF	TGTGCCAGCAGTTTAGGGCCCTACGGGGAGCAGTACTTC
TRBV20-1	many	TRBD2	TRBJ2-3	12	CSAASGGDTQYF	TGCAGTGCAGCTAGCGGGGGGGATACGCAGTATTTT
TRBV29-1	few	-	TRBJ1-1	15	CSAMSPGGRQVFIFF	TGCAGCGCCATGTCCCCCGGGGGCAGGCAGGTCTTTATCTTCTTT
TRBV27	few	-	TRBJ1-5	14	CASSFHRRDTSLHF	TGTGCCAGCAGTTTCCACCGCCGGGACACCTCCCTTCATTTT
TRBV20-1	many	TRBD2	TRBJ2-5	16	CSAEGGLAGAQETQYF	TGCAGTGCCGAGGGGGGCCTAGCGGGAGCTCAAGAGACCCAGTACTTC
TRBV7-9	-	-	TRBJ2-3	14	CASSADLSTDTQYF	TGTGCCAGCAGCGCTGACCTTAGCACAGATACGCAGTATTTT
TRBV12-3/TRBV12-4	-	-	TRBJ2-7	15	CASSLGGRMDYEQYF	TGTGCCAGCAGTTTAGGGGGACGGATGGACTACGAGCAGTACTTC
TRBV7-9	-	TRBD1	TRBJ1-3	15	CASSPDRASGNTIYF	TGTGCCAGCAGCCCAGACAGGGCCTCTGGAAACACCATATATTTT
TRBV7-8	many	TRBD2	TRBJ2-1	16	CASSHLLAGVYNEQFF	TGTGCCAGCAGTCACCTACTAGCGGGAGTGTACAATGAGCAGTTCTTC
TRBV12-3/TRBV12-4	many	TRBD2	TRBJ2-7	20	CASSLEVGSGRWEPRGEQYF	TGTGCCAGCAGTTTAGAGGTGGGTAGCGGGAGATGGGAGCCTAGGGGAGAGCAGTACTTC
TRBV9	-	-	TRBJ2-1	16	CASSVGVTRLDNEQFF	TGTGCCAGCAGCGTAGGTGTTACCAGACTTGACAATGAGCAGTTCTTC
TRBV24-1	many	-	TRBJ2-3	15	CATSDSGTRTDTQYF	TGTGCCACCAGTGATTCGGGGACGAGGACAGATACGCAGTATTTT
TRBV30	-	-	TRBJ1-6	16	CAWSDKNTGYNSPLHF	TGTGCCTGGAGCGATAAGAACACTGGCTATAATTCACCCCTCCACTTT
TRBV6-2/TRBV6-3	-	TRBD1	TRBJ1-2	13	CASSYGQDYGYTF	TGTGCCAGCAGTTACGGACAGGACTATGGCTACACCTTC
TRBV29-1	-	-	TRBJ2-7	16	CSVGPGGGESRYEQYF	TGCAGCGTTGGACCGGGGGGCGGCGAGAGTCGGTACGAGCAGTACTTC
TRBV19	-	-	TRBJ2-7	14	CASSIDGLTYEQYF	TGTGCCAGTAGTATTGACGGCCTAACCTACGAGCAGTACTTC
TRBV4-2	few	-	TRBJ2-5	14	CTSSRTNNRETQYF	TGTACCAGCAGCCGGACGAATAACAGGGAGACCCAGTACTTC